This record covers a single TCR beta chain. Its matching antigen is unknown. This record belongs to a study of cytomegalovirus exposure and HLA in healthy donors. Findings and limits, study-wide: Later analysis identified around 15,000 TCR beta sequences associated with HLA alleles, using a false discovery rate threshold of 0.05.

V gave up 3 bases and J gave up 0 bases, with 11 bases separating them. The CDR3 runs 16 residues. Germline V CDR1 and CDR2: KGHSH, LQKENI. The PCR was carried out with 60 Vbeta primers and 13 Jbeta primers. Clones were read by immunoSEQ multiplex PCR, and TCRdb kept only the in-frame ones, dropping some. Among under 200,000 clones listed, approximately 82% were seen once. The receptor was isolated from a male donor in good health and CMV-seronegative. This chain connects TRBV18 to TRBJ2-2, with D perhaps TRBD1 (6 bases). Sequencing was done on a sample of PBMCs. The CDR3 DNA reads TGTGCCAGCTCACCCCTCGGGACACCGAACACCGGGGAGCTGTTTTTT. This sequence encodes CASSPLGTPNTGELFF.